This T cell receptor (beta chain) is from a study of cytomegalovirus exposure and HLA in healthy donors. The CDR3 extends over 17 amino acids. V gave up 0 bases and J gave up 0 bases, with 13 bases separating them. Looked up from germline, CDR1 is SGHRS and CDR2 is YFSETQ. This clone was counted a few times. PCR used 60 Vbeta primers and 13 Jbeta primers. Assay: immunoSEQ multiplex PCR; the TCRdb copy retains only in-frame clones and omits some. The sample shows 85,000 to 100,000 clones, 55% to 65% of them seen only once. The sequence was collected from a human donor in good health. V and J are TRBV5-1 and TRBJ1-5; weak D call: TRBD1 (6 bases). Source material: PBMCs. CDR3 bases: TGCGCCAGCAGCTTGGGGACAGTCCCGTATAGCAATCAGCCCCAGCATTTT. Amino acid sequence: CASSLGTVPYSNQPQHF.